These 29 T cell receptor beta chains were all obtained from the same sample, sequenced in a study of blood T cells in healthy people across ages (dated by TCRdb to between 2015 and 2016). Receptor amplification or capture employed 5' RACE. TCRdb records Illumina HiSeq 2500 as the sequencer. A second PCR of about 6 to 11 cycles was performed with a sample-barcoded 5' primer and a J-beta primer mix. TCRdb cleaned the public reads at Q25 with fastp, built clones with MiXCR and kept in-frame beta chains. Identical CDR3 proteins give one entry, which carries the most common genes and DNA. Here the sample has about 1.1 million distinct CDR3 sequences; 30% to 40% occur a single time. The ten largest clones add up to over 10% of the sample. Sequenced input: blood. The source of these receptors is a man aged 18-30 years in good health.

About this clonotype itself: One end of the junction varies from germline; a read error may be responsible. The chain recombines TRBV7-9 with TRBJ1-2; TRBD1 might be the D (5 bases). Germline lookup yields CDR1 SEHNR and CDR2 FQNEAQ (reference sequence). The CDR3 totals 15 residues. The CDR3 spells CASSLASARERGYTF. CDR3 coding DNA: TGTGCCAGCAGTTTAGCTTCGGCCAGGGAACGGGGCTACACCTTC.

This clonotype occurred many times. V and J are TRBV20-1 and TRBJ2-3, with D uncertain. Per the germline V gene, CDR1 is DFQATT and CDR2 is SNEGSKA (reference sequence). The V end was cut by 5 bases, the J end by 0 bases, with 12 bases between. The CDR3 loop spans 14 amino acids. CDR3: CSAAGSPSTDTQYF. CDR3 DNA: TGCAGTGCTGCTGGCAGCCCAAGCACAGATACGCAGTATTTT.

The chain has TRBV29-1 and TRBJ1-6, with D tentatively TRBD1 (5 bases). Germline CDR1 is SQVTM and CDR2 is ANQGSEA. The CDR3 covers 13 residues. V lost 8 bases and J 5 bases, leaving 13 bases between the germline ends. The chain's CDR3 is CSCRRDHNSPLHF. For the CDR3, the DNA is TGCAGCTGCCGCCGGGACCATAATTCACCCCTCCACTTT.

The chain couples TRBV2 to TRBJ1-1; D not resolved. Germline V gene lookup returns CDR1 SNHLY and CDR2 FYNNEI. With 1 base removed from V and 1 base from J, the gap between germline ends came to 7 bases. CDR3 length: 14 residues. CDR3 nucleotides: TGTGCCAGCAGTGAAGTTCCGTCGAACACTGAAGCTTTCTTT. It codes for CASSEVPSNTEAFF.

The chain has TRBV5-1 and TRBJ2-3; TRBD2 might be the D (7 bases). CDR1 is SGHRS and CDR2 is YFSETQ in the germline V gene. The CDR3 contains 16 residues. V was clipped by 4 bases and J by 2 bases, with 17 bases between them. The CDR3 spells CASSPGGHTATDTQYF. CDR3 DNA sequence: TGCGCCAGCAGCCCGGGGGGCCACACAGCCACAGATACGCAGTATTTT.

The rearrangement links TRBV6-5 to TRBJ1-1, with 8 bases fitting TRBD1. V was pared by 6 bases and J by 5 bases, with 8 bases of the junction left unmatched. Germline V gene sequence: CDR1 MNHEY, CDR2 SVGAGI. The CDR3 sequence is 14 residues long. The DNA for the CDR3 is TGTGCCAGCAGCGCCAGGACAGGGTATACTGAAGCTTTCTTT. Protein: CASSARTGYTEAFF.

The chain links TRBV25-1 to TRBJ1-4, with a tentative D call TRBD1 (5 bases). The CDR3 runs to 16 residues. Trimming removed 1 base at V and 3 bases at J, with 12 bases between. In germline, CDR1 is MGHDK, CDR2 SYGVNS. The CDR3 bases are TGTGCCAGCAGTGAATGGGGAGGGGAATCTAATGAAAAACTGTTTTTT. Translated: CASSEWGGESNEKLFF.

The chain has TRBV6-4 and TRBJ2-3; TRBD1 might be the D (5 bases). Germline values: CDR1 MRHNA, CDR2 SNTAGT. Deletions cut 3 bases from V and 1 base from J, with 14 bases between. The CDR3 is 16 amino acids. CDR3 protein: CASSESRGGRTDTQYF. Here the CDR3 DNA reads TGTGCCAGCAGTGAATCTAGGGGCGGACGCACAGATACGCAGTATTTT.

This clonotype was observed once. This chain joins TRBV4-3 and TRBJ1-6; unclear D gene. The CDR3 is 16 residues long. V was clipped by 2 bases and J by 6 bases, with 14 bases between them. Looked up from germline, CDR1 is LGHNA and CDR2 is YSLEER. CDR3 DNA sequence: TGCGCCAGCAGCCAAAAGGTTTACCAACCTAATTCACCCCTCCACTTT. As protein: CASSQKVYQPNSPLHF.

The chain recombines TRBV11-2 with TRBJ2-2; possibly TRBD2 for D (5 bases). Trimming left V 5 bases short and J 3 bases short, with 16 bases between. CDR1 is SGHAT and CDR2 is FQNNGV in the germline V gene. This CDR3 has 16 amino acids. The CDR3 sequence is CASSARGRKDTGELFF. Here the CDR3 DNA reads TGTGCCAGCAGCGCCCGCGGGCGGAAGGACACCGGGGAGCTGTTTTTT.

For this clonotype: This could be a read error, since a much larger clone is one nucleotide away. V is TRBV7-2 and J is TRBJ2-3; 7 nucleotides agree with TRBD1. This CDR3 has 15 amino acids. Looked up from germline, CDR1 is SGHTA and CDR2 is FQGNSA. The CDR3 reads CASGLSQGGTDTQYF. CDR3 DNA sequence: TGTGCCAGCGGCTTATCGCAGGGGGGCACAGATACGCAGTATTTT.

The V call is TRBV6-5, the J call TRBJ2-1, with TRBD1 matching over 7 bases. In germline, CDR1 is MNHEY, CDR2 SVGAGI. This CDR3 is built from 15 residues. The V gene end was trimmed by 6 bases and the J gene end by 3 bases; junction bases not matched to a gene: 8. The CDR3 protein is CASSRSGTDYNEQFF. The CDR3 nucleotides are TGTGCCAGCAGCCGATCCGGGACAGACTACAATGAGCAGTTCTTC.

This clonotype turned up a few times. The V and J genes are TRBV25-1 and TRBJ2-5; 7 bases are shared with TRBD1. Germline-derived CDR1 and CDR2 are MGHDK and SYGVNS. The CDR3 spans 11 residues. V was pared by 10 bases and J by 10 bases, with 9 bases of the junction left unmatched. The CDR3 reads CATATGWDQYF. The CDR3, as DNA: TGTGCCACCGCGACAGGGTGGGACCAGTACTTC.

This CDR3 is CASSYGTTDNQPQHF. The CDR3 bases are TGTGCCAGCAGTTACGGGACGACAGATAATCAGCCCCAGCATTTT. The chain carries TRBV6-6 and TRBJ1-5; D is possibly TRBD1 (5 bases). Between the trimmed V and J ends, which lost 2 bases and 4 bases, there was a span of 12 bases. The CDR3 is 15 amino acids. In germline, CDR1 is MNHNY, CDR2 SVGAGI (reference sequence).

This clonotype was recorded at least ten times. This rearrangement joins TRBV29-1 to TRBJ2-1, with unresolved D. The ends were cut back, 2 bases at V and 2 bases at J, with 13 bases in the middle. Germline assignment: CDR1 SQVTM and CDR2 ANQGSEA. This CDR3 spans 15 amino acids. This CDR3 is CSVEWFPSPYNEQFF. The CDR3 DNA reads TGCAGCGTTGAATGGTTCCCCTCCCCCTACAATGAGCAGTTCTTC.

This clonotype was seen a handful of times. V and J are TRBV5-1 and TRBJ1-1; 10 positions match TRBD1. The V and J ends lost 1 base and 4 bases, in that order; junction bases with no gene match: 7. Germline CDR1 SGHRS, CDR2 YFSETQ. The length of the CDR3 is 16 residues. Here the CDR3 DNA reads TGCGCCAGCAGCTTGAATGGACAGGGGGTGGGCACTGAAGCTTTCTTT. Translating gives CASSLNGQGVGTEAFF.

This clonotype was seen a handful of times. The rearrangement links TRBV20-1 to TRBJ2-7; weak D call: TRBD2 (6 bases). The CDR3 is 16 amino acids. The V gene's germline CDR1 is DFQATT and CDR2 SNEGSKA (reference sequence). V lost 3 bases to trimming and J lost 3 bases, with 21 bases between them. The CDR3 sequence: CSARPRDSSLNYEQYF. DNA of the CDR3: TGCAGTGCTAGGCCCCGGGACTCATCGCTTAACTACGAGCAGTACTTC.

The table lists this clonotype with many counts. V is TRBV9 and J is TRBJ2-3; no reliable D call. The V and J ends lost 1 base and 2 bases respectively, with 8 bases between them. The CDR3 spans 14 residues. The germline V gene has CDR1 SGDLS and CDR2 YYNGEE. CDR3 DNA sequence: TGTGCCAGCAGCGTAAGTGCGGACACAGATACGCAGTATTTT. Protein product: CASSVSADTDTQYF.

This clonotype was observed a handful of times. This chain uses TRBV7-2 with TRBJ2-7; D remains unclear. This CDR3 comprises 14 residues. Germline CDR1 reads SGHTA; CDR2 reads FQGNSA. The germline V and J ends were trimmed by 5 bases and 3 bases, with 14 bases remaining between them. CDR3 DNA sequence: TGTGCCAGCAGCCCCCAGAACATGATCTACGAGCAGTACTTC. Protein product: CASSPQNMIYEQYF.

This sequence joins TRBV20-1 and TRBJ2-3, with D possibly TRBD1 on 6 matching bases. The CDR3 has 16 amino acids. Germline values: CDR1 DFQATT, CDR2 SNEGSKA (reference sequence). V shed 6 bases and J shed 0 bases, with 19 bases lying between them. CDR3 in DNA: TGCAGTGCCGAAAACGGGGACATATGGAGCACAGATACGCAGTATTTT. Translated, it gives CSAENGDIWSTDTQYF.

Details on this clonotype: The missing conserved phenylalanine or tryptophan at the end of this CDR3 makes a read error likely. This rearrangement joins TRBV20-1 to TRBJ1-3; D remains ambiguous. CDR1 is DFQATT and CDR2 is SNEGSKA in the germline V gene (reference sequence). V lost 0 bases, J lost 0 bases, and 9 bases lay in between. This CDR3 region has 15 residues. The CDR3 DNA is TGCAGTGCTAGAGAAGACGCGGACTCTGGAAACACCATATATCTT. As protein: CSAREDADSGNTIYL.

The chain links TRBV20-1 to TRBJ2-3; TRBD1 or TRBD2 may be the D gene (5 bases each). The CDR3 contains 17 residues. Trimming cost V 4 bases and J 0 bases, with 20 bases left between them. Germline V gene sequence: CDR1 DFQATT, CDR2 SNEGSKA (reference sequence). CDR3 sequence (DNA): TGCAGTGCTACCCACTCCCGGGACGGCCCAAGCACAGATACGCAGTATTTT. This codes for CSATHSRDGPSTDTQYF.

V and J are TRBV20-1 and TRBJ2-7; 9 nucleotides align to TRBD1. Trimming took 5 bases from V and 5 from J; bases not matched to a gene: 10. The CDR3 contains 14 residues. Per the germline V gene, CDR1 is DFQATT and CDR2 is SNEGSKA (reference sequence). The CDR3 sequence is CSASPRTGANEQYF. DNA of the CDR3: TGCAGTGCTTCACCCCGGACAGGGGCTAACGAGCAGTACTTC.

This clonotype came up a few times. This chain connects TRBV12-3 or TRBV12-4 to TRBJ1-5; D gene ambiguous. CDR3 length: 14 residues. The V end lost 6 bases, the J end lost 6 bases, and 15 bases lay between the germline ends. The CDR3 is CASSLRDTGQPQHF. The CDR3 nucleotides read TGTGCCAGCAGCCTCCGGGATACGGGTCAGCCCCAGCATTTT.

The chain couples TRBV13 to TRBJ2-1, with 8 bases fitting TRBD2. Trimming at V came to 3 bases and at J to 7 bases, leaving 5 bases not matched to a gene. The CDR3 has 14 residues. Germline V CDR1 and CDR2: PRHDT, FYEKMQ (reference sequence). CDR3 in amino acids: CASSFGGDSNEQFF. CDR3 coding DNA: TGTGCCAGCAGCTTCGGGGGGGACTCTAATGAGCAGTTCTTC.

The chain uses TRBV6-2 or TRBV6-3 and TRBJ2-7; 9 positions agree with TRBD1. Germline V gene lookup returns CDR1 MNHEY and CDR2 SVGEGT. The CDR3 totals 15 residues. V shed 2 bases, J shed 6 bases, and the junction held 8 bases outside the gene matches. The CDR3 spells CASSYGDRAFSEQYF. In DNA, the CDR3 is TGTGCCAGCAGTTACGGGGACAGGGCGTTTAGCGAGCAGTACTTC.

Points on this clonotype: This is likely a read error, given that the CDR3 carries no conserved phenylalanine or tryptophan at its end. The chain is built from TRBV4-3 and TRBJ1-2; no firm D call. Per the germline V gene, CDR1 is LGHNA and CDR2 is YSLEER. The CDR3 has 14 residues. Trimming shortened V by 0 bases and J by 3 bases, and 8 bases separated the two germline ends. The CDR3 loop reads CASSQDQLDYGYTL. CDR3 DNA sequence: TGCGCCAGCAGCCAAGATCAACTAGACTATGGCTACACCTTA.

J is TRBJ1-1 and V is TRBV30; D may be TRBD1 (5 bases). V was trimmed by 1 base and J by 4 bases, leaving 7 bases between them. Germline CDR1 and CDR2: GTSNPN and SVGIG (reference sequence). The length of the CDR3 is 12 residues. CDR3 bases: TGTGCCTGGAGTGCAGGGTTCACTGAAGCTTTCTTT. Its protein is CAWSAGFTEAFF.

This clonotype was seen more than once but under ten times. The chain recombines TRBV7-2 with TRBJ1-2; 11 bases are a match to TRBD1. This CDR3 is 19 amino acids long. The J segment lost 5 bases and the V segment lost 5 bases, leaving 19 bases of the junction unmatched. CDR1 and CDR2 from the germline V gene are SGHTA and FQGNSA. CDR3 in DNA: TGTGCCAGCAGCCTTAAAACTCCCGGTGGGACAGGGGGATTGTATGGCTACACCTTC. Residues: CASSLKTPGGTGGLYGYTF.